The 22 T cell receptor beta chains given below trace back to one sample, sequenced in a study of T cells in women clearing cervical HPV infection. Assay: immunoSEQ multiplex PCR; the TCRdb copy retains only in-frame clones and omits some. Seen in this sample are 25,000 to 35,000 clones; the ten most common clones hold 3.1%. The sample consisted of blood buffy coat. The receptors here all came from a woman between 18 and 69 years old with a cervical HPV16 infection that either progressed to CIN3+ or cleared (not recorded which).

As to this clone: Read coverage stops 3 residues before the CDR3 terminus; the germline J gene supplies the remainder. The V call is TRBV2, the J call TRBJ1-3; D is possibly TRBD1 (6 bases). The CDR3 has 14 amino acids. The V end was cut by 6 bases, the J end by 2 bases, with 11 bases between. Germline values: CDR1 SNHLY, CDR2 FYNNEI. The covered CDR3 bases are TGTGCCAGCAGGCCACAGGGCCCTGGAAACACC. It is translated as CASRPQGPGNT. The full CDR3 sequence reads CASRPQGPGNTIYF.

Concerning this clone: The read comes to an end 3 residues before the CDR3 does, leaving the germline J gene to fill in the end. V usage is TRBV18 and J usage is TRBJ2-7; 12 nucleotides line up with TRBD2. Germline CDR1 KGHSH, CDR2 LQKENI. J gave up 5 bases and V 6 bases, and 11 bases lay outside the gene matches. The CDR3 has 16 residues. Partial CDR3 DNA: TGTGCCAGCTCCCTCCGGACTAGCGGGATACTTAACGAG. Its protein product is CASSLRTSGILNE. The complete CDR3 protein is CASSLRTSGILNEQYF.

As for this clone: The read gets to within 3 residues of the CDR3 end, and the germline J gene fills in the rest. The V call is TRBV2, the J call TRBJ1-1; TRBD1 matches 9 bases. V lost 7 bases to trimming and J lost 4 bases; unmatched junction nucleotides: 7. Germline-derived CDR1 and CDR2 are SNHLY and FYNNEI. The CDR3 length is 14 residues. The covered CDR3 bases are TGTGCCAGCAAATCCGGGACAGGGCCCACTGAA. It translates to CASKSGTGPTE. The whole CDR3 sequence is CASKSGTGPTEAFF.

In the case of this clone: The CDR3 extends 3 residues past the end of the read, so its final part is completed from the germline J gene. The J gene is TRBJ1-5, the V gene TRBV19, with a weak D call TRBD1 (6 bases). The CDR3 runs to 13 residues. The germline V and J ends were trimmed by 4 bases and 3 bases, with 7 bases remaining between them. Germline CDR1 is LNHDA and CDR2 is SQIVND (reference sequence). The CDR3 bases that were read are TGTGCCAGTAGTAGGGGGCCCAATCAGCCC. As protein: CASSRGPNQP. The whole CDR3 reads CASSRGPNQPQHF.

Of note for this clone: The read falls 3 residues short of the CDR3 end, and the missing part is taken from the germline J gene. The V gene is TRBV6-1, the J gene TRBJ2-3, with 10 bases matching TRBD2. The CDR3 covers 15 residues. CDR1 is MNHNS and CDR2 is SASEGT in the germline V gene. The CDR3 DNA, read in part, is TGTGCCAGCAGTGAACTAGCGGGGGACCAAGAGACG. Protein sequence: CASSELAGDQET. The whole CDR3 sequence is CASSELAGDQETQYF.

In regard to this clone: The DNA ends 3 residues before the CDR3 does, and the rest of the CDR3 is filled in from the germline J gene. V and J are TRBV7-9 and TRBJ2-1; 8 bases are shared with TRBD2. V shed 7 bases and J 7 bases; nucleotides not matched to a gene: 9. Germline CDR1 SEHNR, CDR2 FQNEAQ (reference sequence). The CDR3 length is 14 residues. CDR3 loop: CASTLGGAANEQFF. CDR3 bases read: TGTGCCAGCACCCTCGGGGGGGCCGCGAATGAG.

As to this clone: Read data end 3 residues before the CDR3 end; the end is taken from the germline J gene. This chain uses TRBV7-3 with TRBJ2-2; D remains unclear. CDR1 and CDR2 (germline): SGHTA, FQGTGA. The CDR3 is 13 residues long. The part of the CDR3 DNA that was read is TGTGCCAGCAGCCTCAACCCCGGTAGAAAG. This translates into CASSLNPGRK. The whole CDR3 region reads CASSLNPGRKLFF.

As concerns this clone: The CDR3 extends 3 residues past the end of the read, so its final part is completed from the germline J gene. The J gene is TRBJ1-4, the V gene TRBV20-1; D uncertain. The V gene's germline CDR1 is DFQATT and CDR2 SNEGSKA (reference sequence). The CDR3 length is 14 residues. V was cut by 3 bases and J by 0 bases, with 8 bases left in between. The sequenced part of the CDR3 DNA is TGCAGTGCTAGGCAACACACAACTAATGAAAAA. It is translated as CSARQHTTNEK. In full, the CDR3 is CSARQHTTNEKLFF.

Concerning this clone itself: The read is 3 residues too short to cover the CDR3 end, so that end is filled in from the germline J gene. The chain links TRBV2 to TRBJ1-1; D might be TRBD1 (6 bases). This CDR3 region has 13 residues. The germline V and J ends were trimmed by 7 bases and 1 base, with 10 bases remaining between them. CDR1 and CDR2 from the germline V gene are SNHLY and FYNNEI. CDR3 residues: CASTIQGNTEAFF. CDR3 DNA, as far as it was read: TGTGCCAGCACCATACAGGGGAACACTGAA.

Comment on this clone: The CDR3 end lies 3 residues beyond the end of the read and is filled in from the germline J gene. The rearrangement joins TRBV6-1 to TRBJ2-3, with TRBD2 matching over 13 bases. From germline, CDR1 is MNHNS and CDR2 SASEGT. This CDR3 region has 18 residues. Incomplete CDR3 DNA: TGTGCCAGCAGTGAAGATTGGACTAGCGGGGGTCGAAAAGAGACG. Protein: CASSEDWTSGGRKET. The full CDR3 protein reads CASSEDWTSGGRKETQYF.

On this clone itself: Coverage ceases 3 residues before the CDR3 finishes, and the germline J gene fills in the end. The chain joins TRBV13 to TRBJ1-2; maybe TRBD1 (5 bases). CDR1 is PRHDT and CDR2 is FYEKMQ in the germline V gene (reference sequence). The CDR3 length is 13 residues. CDR3 bases read: TGTGCCAGCCGGACTAGCGGGGACTACGAC. This encodes CASRTSGDYD. The CDR3 reads in full as CASRTSGDYDYTF. Complete variable domain (other parts from reference TRBV13 and TRBJ1-2): AAGVIQSPRHLIKEKRETATLKCYPIPRHDTVYWYQQGPGQDPQFLISFYEKMQSDKGSIPDRFSAQQFSDYHSELNMSSLELGDSALYFCASRTSGDYDYTFGSGTRLTVV.

For this clone: Read sequence stops 3 residues before the CDR3 end, and the germline J gene provides the missing end. This rearrangement joins TRBV7-2 to TRBJ1-2; tentatively, D is TRBD1 (6 bases). CDR1 and CDR2 from the germline V gene are SGHTA and FQGNSA. CDR3 length equals 15 residues. Trimming removed 3 bases from V and 6 bases from J, with 17 bases in between. CDR3 bases read: TGTGCCAGCAGCTTCTCCCCGGACAGTTTCGATGGC. Translated: CASSFSPDSFDG. The full CDR3 protein is CASSFSPDSFDGYTF.

With regard to this clone: With the read ending 3 residues before the CDR3 end, the germline J gene is used to fill in that end. This sequence joins TRBV19 and TRBJ1-5; TRBD1 is a possible D gene (6 bases). V lost 10 bases and J lost 0, with 13 bases in between. The V gene's germline CDR1 is LNHDA and CDR2 SQIVND (reference sequence). The CDR3 length is 14 residues. CDR3 bases read: TGTGCCACCAATACAGGGTATAGCAATCAGCCC. This encodes CATNTGYSNQP. The entire CDR3 protein is CATNTGYSNQPQHF.

Note on this clone: The read ends 3 residues early relative to the CDR3; the germline J gene fills the gap. The J gene is TRBJ2-2, the V gene TRBV7-3; 7 bases fit TRBD1. Unmatched junction bases numbered 3, after V lost 8 bases and J lost 3 bases. The CDR3 spans 13 residues. The germline V gene has CDR1 SGHTA and CDR2 FQGTGA. CDR3 amino acids: CASGGQYTGELFF. The CDR3 DNA, read in part, is TGTGCCAGCGGGGGACAGTACACCGGGGAG.

A word on this clone: The read gets to within 3 residues of the CDR3 end, and the germline J gene fills in the rest. The chain recombines TRBV5-1 with TRBJ2-5; TRBD1 is a possible D gene (5 bases). Germline CDR1 reads SGHRS; CDR2 reads YFSETQ. The CDR3 sequence is 14 residues long. The V gene lost 1 base and the J gene lost 5 bases, with 12 bases spanning the gap. The CDR3 bases that were read are TGCGCCAGCAGCTTGACAGGCCAGAGGGAGACC. This sequence encodes CASSLTGQRET. The full CDR3 protein reads CASSLTGQRETQYF.

Concerning this clone itself: The DNA ends 3 residues before the CDR3 does, and the rest of the CDR3 is filled in from the germline J gene. The chain joins TRBV2 to TRBJ1-3; D possibly corresponds to TRBD1 (6 bases). The CDR3 consists of 14 residues. Trimming took 11 bases from V and 0 from J, leaving 14 bases between them. Germline loops: CDR1 SNHLY, CDR2 FYNNEI. Incomplete CDR3 DNA: TGTGCCTCTGCTCAGGGGTTCTCTGGAAACACC. It yields the protein CASAQGFSGNT. The entire CDR3 sequence reads CASAQGFSGNTIYF.

In the case of this clone: The read falls 3 residues short of the CDR3 end, and the missing part is taken from the germline J gene. This chain uses TRBV13 with TRBJ2-3, with unresolved D. Germline V CDR1 and CDR2: PRHDT, FYEKMQ (reference sequence). V lost 4 bases, J lost 2 bases, and 19 bases lay in between. This CDR3 has 17 residues. The CDR3 loop is CASSSQIQGRPTDTQYF. Partial CDR3 DNA: TGTGCCAGCAGCTCCCAGATCCAAGGCCGTCCCACAGATACG.

Concerning this clone: The observed sequence ends 3 residues before the CDR3 terminus, with the missing tail filled in from the germline J gene. The chain has TRBV5-1 and TRBJ1-2; 10 bases fit TRBD1. This CDR3 has 14 amino acids. In germline, CDR1 is SGHRS, CDR2 YFSETQ. J was trimmed by 7 bases and V by 1 base; bases with no gene match: 4. The sequenced part of the CDR3 DNA is TGCGCCAGCAGCTTGAGACAGGGGGCCGGTGGC. It yields the protein CASSLRQGAGG. The full CDR3 protein is CASSLRQGAGGYTF.

Note on this clone: The CDR3 extends 3 residues past the end of the read, so its final part is completed from the germline J gene. V is TRBV2 and J is TRBJ1-1, with D unclear. The CDR3 spans 13 residues. The V gene's germline CDR1 is SNHLY and CDR2 FYNNEI. Deletions cut 4 bases from V and 3 bases from J, with 9 bases between. Partial CDR3 DNA: TGTGCCAGCAGTGTGGCGGGTTACACTGAA. Protein: CASSVAGYTE. The complete CDR3 reads CASSVAGYTEAFF.

Incomplete CDR3 DNA: TGTGCCAGCAGCTTAAGCGGGGTGCTCTACGAG. Protein product: CASSLSGVLYE. In full, the CDR3 is CASSLSGVLYEQYF. The chain couples TRBV7-9 to TRBJ2-7, with 7 bases fitting TRBD2. The missing CDR3 end, 3 residues past where the read stops, is filled in from the germline J gene. This CDR3 has 14 amino acids. Germline loops: CDR1 SEHNR, CDR2 FQNEAQ (reference sequence). V lost 2 bases to trimming and J lost 3 bases; unmatched junction nucleotides: 4.

Notes on this clone: From the germline J gene comes the end of the CDR3, since the read stops 3 residues before it. This CDR3 is also generated by other DNA sequences in the sample. This sequence joins TRBV19 and TRBJ1-3; perhaps TRBD1 as D (6 bases). CDR3 length: 16 residues. Trimming stripped 6 bases from V and 2 bases from J, with 17 bases between. The germline gives CDR1 LNHDA, CDR2 SQIVND (reference sequence). The CDR3: CASSVLTGFAGNTIYF. Partial CDR3 DNA: TGTGCCAGTAGCGTCCTAACAGGGTTTGCTGGAAACACC.

About this clone: The read falls 3 residues short of the CDR3 end, and the missing part is taken from the germline J gene. The chain has TRBV19 and TRBJ2-3, with TRBD1 matching over 8 bases. CDR1 and CDR2 (germline): LNHDA, SQIVND (reference sequence). The CDR3 sequence is 14 residues long. CDR3 DNA, as far as it was read: TGTGCCAGTAGTATCACAGGGGGTCGGGAGACG. Amino acid sequence: CASSITGGRET. The entire CDR3 sequence reads CASSITGGRETQYF. Variable domain in full (rest from reference TRBV19 and TRBJ2-3): DGGITQSPKYLFRKEGQNVTLSCEQNLNHDAMYWYRQDPGQGLRLIYYSQIVNDFQKGDIAEGYSVSREKKESFPLTVTSAQKNPTAFYLCASSITGGRETQYFGPGTRLTVL.